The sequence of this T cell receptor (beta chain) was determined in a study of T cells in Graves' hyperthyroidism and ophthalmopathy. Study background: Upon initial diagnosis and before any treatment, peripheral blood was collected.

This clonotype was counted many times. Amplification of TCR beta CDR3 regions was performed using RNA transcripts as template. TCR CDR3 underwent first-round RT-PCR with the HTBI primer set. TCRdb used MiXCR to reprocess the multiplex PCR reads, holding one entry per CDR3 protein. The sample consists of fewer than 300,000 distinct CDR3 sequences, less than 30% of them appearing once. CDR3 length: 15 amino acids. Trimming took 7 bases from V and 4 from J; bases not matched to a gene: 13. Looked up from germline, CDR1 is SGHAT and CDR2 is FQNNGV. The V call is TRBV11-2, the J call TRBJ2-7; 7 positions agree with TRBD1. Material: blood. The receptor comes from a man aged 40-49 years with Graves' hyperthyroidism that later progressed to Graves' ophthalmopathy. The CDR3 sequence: CASNTGVDLFYEQYF. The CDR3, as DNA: TGTGCCAGCAATACAGGGGTCGATCTCTTTTACGAGCAGTACTTC.